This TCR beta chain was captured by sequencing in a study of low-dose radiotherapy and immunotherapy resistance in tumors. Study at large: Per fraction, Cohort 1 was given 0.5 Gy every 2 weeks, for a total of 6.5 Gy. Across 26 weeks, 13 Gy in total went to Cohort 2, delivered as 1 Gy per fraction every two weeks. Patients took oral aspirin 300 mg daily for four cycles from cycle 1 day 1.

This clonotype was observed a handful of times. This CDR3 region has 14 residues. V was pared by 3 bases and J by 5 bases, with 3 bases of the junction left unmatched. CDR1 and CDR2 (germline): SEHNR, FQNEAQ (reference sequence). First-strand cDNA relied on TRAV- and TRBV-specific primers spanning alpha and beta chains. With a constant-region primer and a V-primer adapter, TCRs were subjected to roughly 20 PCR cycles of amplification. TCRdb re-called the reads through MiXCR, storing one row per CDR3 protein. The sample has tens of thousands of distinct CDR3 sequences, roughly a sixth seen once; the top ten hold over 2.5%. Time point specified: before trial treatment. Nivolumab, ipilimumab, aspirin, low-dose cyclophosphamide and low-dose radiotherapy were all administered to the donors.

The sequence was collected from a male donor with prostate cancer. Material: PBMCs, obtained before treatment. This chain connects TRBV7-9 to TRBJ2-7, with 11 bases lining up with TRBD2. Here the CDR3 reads CASSLGLADHEQYF. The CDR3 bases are TGTGCCAGCAGCTTGGGACTAGCGGACCACGAGCAGTACTTC.